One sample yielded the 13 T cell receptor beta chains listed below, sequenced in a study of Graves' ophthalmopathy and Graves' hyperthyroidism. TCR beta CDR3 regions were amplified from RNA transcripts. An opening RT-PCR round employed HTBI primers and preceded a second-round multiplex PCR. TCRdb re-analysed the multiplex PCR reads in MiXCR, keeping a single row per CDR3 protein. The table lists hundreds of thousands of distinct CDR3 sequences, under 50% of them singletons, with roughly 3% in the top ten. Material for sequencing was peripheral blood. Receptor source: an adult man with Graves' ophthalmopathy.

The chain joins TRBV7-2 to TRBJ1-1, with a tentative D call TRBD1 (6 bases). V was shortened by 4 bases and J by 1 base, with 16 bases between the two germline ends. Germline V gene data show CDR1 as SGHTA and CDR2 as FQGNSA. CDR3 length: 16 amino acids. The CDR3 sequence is CASSSGVGHSNTEAFF. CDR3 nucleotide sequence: TGTGCCAGCAGCTCCGGAGTGGGACACTCGAACACTGAAGCTTTCTTT.

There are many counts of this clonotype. The CDR3: CASSLADRKGSPLHF. CDR3 nucleotide sequence: TGTGCCAGCAGCTTAGCCGACAGGAAAGGATCACCCCTCCACTTT. The chain links TRBV7-9 to TRBJ1-6; weak D call: TRBD1 (6 bases). Trimming stripped 0 bases from V and 10 bases from J, with 13 bases between. Germline V gene lookup returns CDR1 SEHNR and CDR2 FQNEAQ (reference sequence). CDR3 length: 15 residues.

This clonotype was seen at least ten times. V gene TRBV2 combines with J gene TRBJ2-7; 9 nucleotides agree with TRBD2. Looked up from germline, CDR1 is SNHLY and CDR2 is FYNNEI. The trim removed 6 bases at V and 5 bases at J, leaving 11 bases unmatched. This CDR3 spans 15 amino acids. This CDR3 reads CASSPEAGGRDEQYF. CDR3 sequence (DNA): TGTGCCAGCAGCCCCGAGGCGGGAGGGCGGGACGAGCAGTACTTC.

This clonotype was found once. The CDR3 spells CASSGTGGEELFF. The CDR3 region has the DNA TGTGCCAGTAGCGGGACAGGGGGAGAGGAGCTGTTTTTT. The genes are TRBV19 and TRBJ2-2; 11 bases are shared with TRBD1. Germline-derived CDR1 and CDR2 are LNHDA and SQIVND (reference sequence). This CDR3 contains 13 residues. The trim removed 6 bases at V and 10 bases at J, leaving 4 bases unmatched.

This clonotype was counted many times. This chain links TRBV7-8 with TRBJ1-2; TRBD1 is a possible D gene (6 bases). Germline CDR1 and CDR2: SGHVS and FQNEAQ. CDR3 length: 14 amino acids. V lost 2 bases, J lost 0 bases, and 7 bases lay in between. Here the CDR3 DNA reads TGTGCCAGCAGCTTACGGGGGCCTAACTATGGCTACACCTTC. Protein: CASSLRGPNYGYTF.

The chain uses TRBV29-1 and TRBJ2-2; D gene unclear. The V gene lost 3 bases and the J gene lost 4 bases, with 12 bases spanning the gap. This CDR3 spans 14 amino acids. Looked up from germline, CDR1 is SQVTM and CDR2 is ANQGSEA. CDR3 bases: TGCAGCGTTGATGGGGTCTCATTCACCGGGGAGCTGTTTTTT. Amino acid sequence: CSVDGVSFTGELFF.

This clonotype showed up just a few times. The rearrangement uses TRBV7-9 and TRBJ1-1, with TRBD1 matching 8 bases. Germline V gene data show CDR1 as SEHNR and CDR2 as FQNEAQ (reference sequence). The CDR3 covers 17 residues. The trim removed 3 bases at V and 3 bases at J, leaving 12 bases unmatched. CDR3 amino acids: CASSFRGTGHIYTEAFF. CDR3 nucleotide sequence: TGTGCCAGCAGCTTTCGGGGGACAGGCCACATTTACACTGAAGCTTTCTTT.

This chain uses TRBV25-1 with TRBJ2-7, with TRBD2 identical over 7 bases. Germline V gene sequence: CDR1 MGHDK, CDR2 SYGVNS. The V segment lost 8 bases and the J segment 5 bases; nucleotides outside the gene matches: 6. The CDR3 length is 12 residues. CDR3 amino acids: CASGREWNEQYF. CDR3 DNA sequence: TGTGCCAGCGGGAGGGAGTGGAACGAGCAGTACTTC.

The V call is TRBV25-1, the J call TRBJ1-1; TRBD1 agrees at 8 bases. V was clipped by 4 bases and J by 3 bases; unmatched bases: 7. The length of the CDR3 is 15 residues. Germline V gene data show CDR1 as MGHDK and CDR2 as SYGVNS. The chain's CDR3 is CASSADRGKYTEAFF. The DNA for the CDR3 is TGTGCCAGCAGTGCTGACAGGGGAAAGTACACTGAAGCTTTCTTT. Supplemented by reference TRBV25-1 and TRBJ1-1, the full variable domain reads EADIYQTPRYLVIGTGKKITLECSQTMGHDKMYWYQQDPGMELHLIHYSYGVNSTEKGDLSSESTVSRIRTEHFPLTLESARPSHTSQYLCASSADRGKYTEAFFGQGTRLTVV.

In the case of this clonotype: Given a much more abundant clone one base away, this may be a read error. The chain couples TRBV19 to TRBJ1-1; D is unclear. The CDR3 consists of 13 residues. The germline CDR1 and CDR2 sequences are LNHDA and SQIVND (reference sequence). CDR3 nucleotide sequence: TGTGCCAGTAGTATCGAAGGACGGGGTGAAGCTTCCTTT. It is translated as CASSIEGRGEASF.

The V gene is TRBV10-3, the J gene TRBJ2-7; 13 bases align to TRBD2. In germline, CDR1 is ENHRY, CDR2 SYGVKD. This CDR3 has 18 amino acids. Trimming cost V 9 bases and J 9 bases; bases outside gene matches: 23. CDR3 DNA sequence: TGTGCCATACGAGGACTAGCGGGAGTCGGTCGTTCGATGATTGGGCAGTACTTC. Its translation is CAIRGLAGVGRSMIGQYF.

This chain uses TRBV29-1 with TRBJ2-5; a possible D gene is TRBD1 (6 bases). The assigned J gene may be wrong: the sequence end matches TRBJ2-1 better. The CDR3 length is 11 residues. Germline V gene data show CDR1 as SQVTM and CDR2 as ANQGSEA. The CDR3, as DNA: TGCAGCGTTGATAACACAGGGCGGCAGTTCTTC. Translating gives CSVDNTGRQFF.

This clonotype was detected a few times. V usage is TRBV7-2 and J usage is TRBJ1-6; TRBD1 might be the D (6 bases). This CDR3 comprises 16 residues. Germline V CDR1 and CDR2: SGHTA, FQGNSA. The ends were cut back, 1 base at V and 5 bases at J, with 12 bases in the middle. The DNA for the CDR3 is TGTGCCAGCAGCTTAGTAGGGGGGGAAAATAATTCACCCCTCCACTTT. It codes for CASSLVGGENNSPLHF.